Below, 28 T cell receptor beta chains from the same sample are listed, as sequenced in a study of blood T cell repertoires in COVID-19. Assay used: immunoSEQ multiplex PCR; TCRdb lists only in-frame clones, some missing. Seen here are hundreds of thousands of clones, 79% observed once, and the top ten hold roughly 4%. Input material: peripheral blood. These receptors all stem from a woman aged 40 to 50 with active or convalescent COVID-19.

This clone was observed a few times. This chain joins TRBV6-5 and TRBJ1-1; 11 positions match TRBD1. The germline CDR1 and CDR2 sequences are MNHEY and SVGAGI. The CDR3 loop spans 14 amino acids. Trimming took 7 bases from V and 5 from J; bases not matched to a gene: 6. CDR3 nucleotides: TGTGCCAGCAACGCGGACAGGGGGCGAACTGAAGCTTTCTTT. Its protein product is CASNADRGRTEAFF.

This clone was counted between two and nine times. The rearrangement uses TRBV6-1 and TRBJ1-2; TRBD1 matches 8 bases. Germline lookup yields CDR1 MNHNS and CDR2 SASEGT. Trimming cost V 0 bases and J 4 bases; bases outside gene matches: 7. The CDR3 spans 16 residues. The CDR3 is CASSEASGGAGYGYTF. CDR3 sequence (DNA): TGTGCCAGCAGTGAAGCCTCAGGGGGCGCTGGCTATGGCTACACCTTC.

This clone has a single count. The chain carries TRBV2 and TRBJ2-5; TRBD1 matches 9 bases. V gave up 4 bases and J gave up 5 bases; unmatched junction bases: 8. Germline-derived CDR1 and CDR2 are SNHLY and FYNNEI. The CDR3 spans 15 residues. This CDR3 is CASSGRTGEWETQYF. The CDR3 region has the DNA TGTGCCAGCAGTGGGCGGACAGGGGAGTGGGAGACCCAGTACTTC.

This chain links TRBV7-2 with TRBJ2-2, with no clear D. The CDR3 runs 15 residues. Germline loops: CDR1 SGHTA, CDR2 FQGNSA. V lost 1 base and J lost 7, with 13 bases in between. The CDR3, as DNA: TGTGCCAGCAGCTTAGTGGCCGGCGGTGGCGGGGAGCTGTTTTTT. It is translated as CASSLVAGGGGELFF.

Only a few counts were recorded for this clone. This sequence joins TRBV30 and TRBJ1-5; D gene uncertain. Trimming removed 2 bases at V and 4 bases at J, with 12 bases between. The CDR3 is 14 residues long. Germline V gives CDR1 GTSNPN, CDR2 SVGIG (reference sequence). CDR3 sequence reads: CAWSLGPENQPQHF. CDR3 DNA: TGTGCCTGGAGTCTTGGGCCAGAGAATCAGCCCCAGCATTTT. Supplemented by reference TRBV30 and TRBJ1-5, the full variable domain reads SQTIHQWPATLVQPVGSPLSLECTVEGTSNPNLYWYRQAAGRGLQLLFYSVGIGQISSEVPQNLSASRPQDRQFILSSKKLLLSDSGFYLCAWSLGPENQPQHFGDGTRLSIL.

This clone appeared a few times. The V and J genes are TRBV4-1 and TRBJ2-7; perhaps TRBD1 as D (5 bases). CDR3 length: 15 amino acids. The ends were cut back, 6 bases at V and 3 bases at J, with 18 bases in the middle. Germline values: CDR1 MGHRA, CDR2 YSYEKL. The CDR3 nucleotides are TGCGCCAGCAGACTATCTCAGGGTTCCGTCTACGAGCAGTACTTC. Residues: CASRLSQGSVYEQYF.

V usage is TRBV19 and J usage is TRBJ2-6, with D possibly being TRBD2 (5 bases). This CDR3 is built from 13 residues. The V and J ends lost 11 bases and 2 bases respectively, with 10 bases between them. Germline V gene data show CDR1 as LNHDA and CDR2 as SQIVND (reference sequence). The CDR3 here is CAGKRAGANVLTF. The CDR3 bases are TGTGCCGGTAAGAGGGCTGGGGCCAACGTCCTGACTTTC.

The rearrangement links TRBV2 to TRBJ2-5, with a weak D call TRBD1 (6 bases). The ends were cut back, 6 bases at V and 2 bases at J, with 7 bases in the middle. Per the germline V gene, CDR1 is SNHLY and CDR2 is FYNNEI. The CDR3 has 12 amino acids. The CDR3 bases are TGTGCCAGCAGCGGACAGCAAGAGACCCAGTACTTC. Translation gives CASSGQQETQYF.

On this clone itself: The identical CDR3 is also encoded by other nucleotide sequences in the sample. The J gene is TRBJ1-1, the V gene TRBV19; D is unresolved. CDR1 and CDR2 (germline): LNHDA, SQIVND (reference sequence). This CDR3 region has 13 residues. Deletions cut 3 bases from V and 1 base from J, with 6 bases between. The CDR3 is CASSITENTEAFF. CDR3 coding DNA: TGTGCCAGTAGTATCACAGAGAACACTGAAGCTTTCTTT.

The CDR3 DNA follows: TGCAGTGCTAGTTTTCGTTCCGGCAGGGCCCCACAGCGCTACACCTTC. Translating it yields CSASFRSGRAPQRYTF. The chain employs TRBV20-1 and TRBJ1-2; D possibly corresponds to TRBD1 (5 bases). This CDR3 has 16 residues. From germline, CDR1 is DFQATT and CDR2 SNEGSKA (reference sequence). V shed 3 bases and J shed 9 bases, with 26 bases lying between them.

The chain joins TRBV11-3 to TRBJ2-3; TRBD1 aligns across 10 bases. Trimming took 6 bases from V and 11 from J; bases not matched to a gene: 14. The CDR3 extends over 15 amino acids. Germline V gene lookup returns CDR1 SGHNT and CDR2 YENEEA. The CDR3 protein is CASSYPGQGTSRQYF. DNA for the CDR3: TGTGCCAGCAGTTATCCGGGACAGGGGACCTCTCGGCAGTATTTT.

The chain is built from TRBV5-1 and TRBJ1-2, with TRBD1 identical over 8 bases. J lost 4 bases, V lost 2 bases, and 10 bases had no gene match. From germline, CDR1 is SGHRS and CDR2 YFSETQ. The CDR3 totals 16 residues. CDR3 in amino acids: CASSFYPGGDSYGYTF. DNA of the CDR3: TGCGCCAGCAGCTTTTATCCAGGGGGCGATAGCTATGGCTACACCTTC.

The rearrangement uses TRBV18 and TRBJ1-4, with 9 bases that match TRBD1. Germline CDR1 is KGHSH and CDR2 is LQKENI. Trimming cost V 1 base and J 7 bases; bases outside gene matches: 4. The CDR3 is 15 amino acids. CDR3 loop: CASSPRTGVAEKLFF. CDR3 DNA: TGTGCCAGCTCACCACGGACAGGGGTGGCTGAAAAACTGTTTTTT.

V usage is TRBV30 and J usage is TRBJ1-1; the D gene is possibly TRBD1 (6 bases). V was cut by 8 bases and J by 1 base, with 11 bases left in between. Germline loops: CDR1 GTSNPN, CDR2 SVGIG (reference sequence). The CDR3 extends over 12 amino acids. The CDR3 region is CARGQTNTEAFF. Written as DNA, the CDR3 is TGTGCCAGAGGACAGACGAACACTGAAGCTTTCTTT.

This rearrangement joins TRBV12-3 or TRBV12-4 to TRBJ2-3; 7 nucleotides align to TRBD1. The trim removed 7 bases at V and 4 bases at J, leaving 2 bases unmatched. This CDR3 has 12 amino acids. The CDR3 loop is CASTQGADTQYF. The CDR3 region has the DNA TGTGCCAGCACCCAGGGGGCAGATACGCAGTATTTT.

Details on this clone: One junction end disagrees with the germline gene, perhaps due to a read error. The chain combines TRBV5-1 with TRBJ2-5, with 12 nucleotides matching TRBD2. Germline-derived CDR1 and CDR2 are SGHRS and YFSETQ. CDR3 length equals 16 residues. DNA of the CDR3: TGCGCCAGCAGCTTGGCCCTAGCGGGGGGGAAGGAAAGTTTGAACTTC. Its translation: CASSLALAGGKESLNF.

The J gene is TRBJ1-2, the V gene TRBV27; 11 bases are shared with TRBD1. Trimming cost V 5 bases and J 10 bases; bases outside gene matches: 9. Germline loops: CDR1 MNHEY, CDR2 SMNVEV (reference sequence). The length of the CDR3 is 14 residues. This CDR3 is CASSLLGQGAFYTF. CDR3 nucleotide sequence: TGTGCCAGCAGTCTCCTCGGACAGGGGGCTTTCTACACCTTC.

This sequence joins TRBV28 and TRBJ2-2; D not resolved. This CDR3 spans 11 amino acids. The V end lost 3 bases, the J end lost 7 bases, and 3 bases lay between the germline ends. Germline CDR1 and CDR2: MDHEN and SYDVKM. The DNA for the CDR3 is TGTGCCAGCAGTTTTATCGGGGAGCTGTTTTTT. Translated: CASSFIGELFF.

The rearrangement uses TRBV28 and TRBJ1-5; 8 nucleotides match TRBD1. With V trimmed by 7 bases and J by 0 bases, 8 bases remained unmatched. The CDR3 has 16 amino acids. In germline, CDR1 is MDHEN, CDR2 SYDVKM. CDR3 bases: TGTGCCAGCATCTTCGGGACAGGATTTAGCAATCAGCCCCAGCATTTT. Translating gives CASIFGTGFSNQPQHF.

This clone came up a few times. The chain links TRBV18 to TRBJ1-3; 7 positions match TRBD1. J was trimmed by 0 bases and V by 4 bases; bases with no gene match: 9. CDR1 is KGHSH and CDR2 is LQKENI in the germline V gene. The CDR3 runs to 17 residues. DNA of the CDR3: TGTGCCAGCTCACTCGGACAGGCCCTTTCCTCTGGAAACACCATATATTTT. This encodes CASSLGQALSSGNTIYF.

J is TRBJ1-1 and V is TRBV5-6, with a possible D match to TRBD1 (5 bases). With 0 bases removed from V and 6 bases from J, the gap between germline ends came to 9 bases. Germline loops: CDR1 SGHDT, CDR2 YYEEEE. The CDR3 loop spans 13 amino acids. Written as DNA, the CDR3 is TGTGCCAGCAGCTTGGTTCGGGGGTCTGAAGCTTTCTTT. Residues: CASSLVRGSEAFF.

This clone is a singleton in its sample. The chain is built from TRBV7-2 and TRBJ1-3, with D unresolved. V was trimmed by 0 bases and J by 13 bases, leaving 10 bases between them. Per the germline V gene, CDR1 is SGHTA and CDR2 is FQGNSA. The CDR3 contains 12 residues. The CDR3 DNA reads as TGTGCCAGCAGCTTAGCGGGAGACCCTATATATTTT. This codes for CASSLAGDPIYF.

CDR3 sequence (DNA): TGTGCCAGCAGTTACTCGCAGGTTTTAGGCGGCTACACCTTC. Amino acids: CASSYSQVLGGYTF. The chain employs TRBV6-5 and TRBJ1-2; D not certain. V gave up 0 bases and J gave up 8 bases, with 13 bases separating them. Germline assignment: CDR1 MNHEY and CDR2 SVGAGI. The CDR3 spans 14 residues.

This clone was seen a handful of times. The junction and the germline gene differ at one end; a read error may be behind it. The chain combines TRBV30 with TRBJ1-2; the match to TRBD1 covers 8 bases. This CDR3 is 10 amino acids long. The germline gives CDR1 GTSNPN, CDR2 SVGIG (reference sequence). The CDR3 nucleotides are TGTGCCTGGAGCGAGGGACAGGCGGCCTTC. It is translated as CAWSEGQAAF.

This rearrangement joins TRBV3-1 (or the pseudogene TRBV3-2) to TRBJ1-6; TRBD1 agrees at 8 bases. CDR1 is LGHDT and CDR2 is YNNKEL in the germline V gene (reference sequence). This CDR3 is built from 18 residues. V shed 4 bases, J shed 0 bases, and the junction held 8 bases outside the gene matches. The CDR3 sequence is CASSPRTGTSSYNSPLHF. CDR3 nucleotide sequence: TGTGCCAGCAGCCCTCGGACAGGGACGAGCTCCTATAATTCACCCCTCCACTTT.

The chain links TRBV28 to TRBJ1-4; TRBD1 might be the D (6 bases). Trimming pared 6 bases from V and 6 bases from J, leaving 14 bases between. The CDR3 covers 14 residues. Germline V lookup: CDR1 MDHEN, CDR2 SYDVKM. The DNA of the CDR3 is TGTGCCAGCAGATTGACAGGCGGGTATGAAAAACTGTTTTTT. Translation gives CASRLTGGYEKLFF.

The chain carries TRBV19 and TRBJ1-1; perhaps TRBD1 as D (6 bases). From germline, CDR1 is LNHDA and CDR2 SQIVND (reference sequence). V lost 3 bases and J 7 bases, leaving 12 bases between the germline ends. CDR3 length: 13 residues. In DNA form, the CDR3 reads TGTGCCAGTAGTATGGGCACACAGGGTGAAGCTTTCTTT. It specifies CASSMGTQGEAFF.

This chain uses TRBV3-1 (or the pseudogene TRBV3-2) with TRBJ1-4; 12 bases line up with TRBD1. Trimming at V came to 1 base and at J to 3 bases, leaving 6 bases not matched to a gene. The CDR3 covers 18 residues. From germline, CDR1 is LGHDT and CDR2 YNNKEL (reference sequence). DNA for the CDR3: TGTGCCAGCAGCCAAGCCGGGACAGGGGGCCTGGCTAATGAAAAACTGTTTTTT. Its translation: CASSQAGTGGLANEKLFF.